The 9 T cell receptor beta chains below all came from one sample that was sequenced in a study of OX40 agonist ivuxolimab in advanced cancers. The library was built by means of the immunoSEQ multiplex PCR assay. TCRdb took over this immuneACCESS table, retaining in-frame rearrangements with V and J assigned. Such tables are incomplete; in checked studies, under half of the missing clones stem from an unresolved V gene, and the remainder is unexplained. The sample table contains under 15,000 clones; only one count was recorded for roughly 77% of them. The ten top clones hold over 11% of the sample. This material consisted of CD4+ or CD8+ T cells sorted from blood, taken in a trial of the OX40 agonist ivuxolimab. The receptors stem from an adult with an advanced solid tumor such as melanoma, head and neck, liver or kidney cancer.

Only a few counts were recorded for this clone. This chain uses TRBV7-2 with TRBJ2-7; D unresolved. Trimming took off 1 base at V and 2 bases at J, with 6 bases between the two ends. The CDR3 runs 13 residues. In germline, CDR1 is SGHTA, CDR2 FQGNSA. The CDR3 DNA reads TGTGCCAGCAGCTTAGTGCCTGCCTACGAGCAGTACTTC. Its translation is CASSLVPAYEQYF.

This clone was found a few times. The chain links TRBV9 to TRBJ1-3; 7 bases map to TRBD1. V was clipped by 4 bases and J by 2 bases; unmatched bases: 6. This CDR3 is 15 amino acids long. The germline gives CDR1 SGDLS, CDR2 YYNGEE. CDR3 DNA sequence: TGTGCCAGCAGCCTAGGGGGCTTCACTGGAAACACCATATATTTT. Protein: CASSLGGFTGNTIYF.

The chain uses TRBV13 and TRBJ2-1, with 14 bases that match TRBD2. Losses at the gene ends were 4 bases for V and 10 bases for J; bases not matched to a gene: 6. Germline values: CDR1 PRHDT, CDR2 FYEKMQ (reference sequence). CDR3 length: 15 residues. The CDR3 nucleotides read TGTGCCAGCAGCTACGGACTAGCGGGGGGTCGGGAGCAGTTCTTC. This gives the protein CASSYGLAGGREQFF.

Only one count was recorded for this clone. The chain combines TRBV7-6 with TRBJ2-7, with 10 bases matching TRBD2. This CDR3 comprises 15 residues. Trimming cost V 1 base and J 4 bases; bases outside gene matches: 4. CDR1 and CDR2 from the germline V gene are SGHVS and FNYEAQ. The CDR3 DNA reads as TGTGCCAGCAGCTTAGGTACTAGCGGGACTTACGAGCAGTACTTC. Protein: CASSLGTSGTYEQYF.

The V and J genes are TRBV29-1 and TRBJ2-5; D is possibly TRBD1 or TRBD2 (5 bases each). This CDR3 comprises 14 residues. V lost 3 bases to trimming and J lost 0 bases, with 11 bases between them. Germline V gene lookup returns CDR1 SQVTM and CDR2 ANQGSEA. DNA of the CDR3: TGCAGCGTTGAGTCAGGGACGTACCAAGAGACCCAGTACTTC. Encoded protein: CSVESGTYQETQYF.

The chain combines TRBV7-2 with TRBJ2-7, with D unclear. Per germline, CDR1 SGHTA and CDR2 FQGNSA. This CDR3 comprises 13 residues. Trimming took 1 base from V and 0 from J, leaving 4 bases between them. CDR3 in DNA: TGTGCCAGCAGCTTAGGCCGCTCCTACGAGCAGTACTTC. The encoded protein is CASSLGRSYEQYF.

The chain links TRBV28 to TRBJ2-7; 9 bases map to TRBD1. The CDR3 covers 13 residues. Looked up from germline, CDR1 is MDHEN and CDR2 is SYDVKM. The junction had 7 bases not matched to a gene; V was cut back by 11 bases and J by 2 bases. The CDR3 sequence: CAGGRQGAYEQYF. The DNA of the CDR3 is TGTGCCGGGGGGCGACAGGGGGCCTACGAGCAGTACTTC.

This chain connects TRBV2 to TRBJ2-1; the D gene is possibly TRBD1 (7 bases). Trimming pared 2 bases from V and 1 base from J, leaving 12 bases between. CDR3 size: 16 residues. Germline V gene data show CDR1 as SNHLY and CDR2 as FYNNEI. The DNA for the CDR3 is TGTGCCAGCAGTGAAACTCCAGGGGGGTCCTACAATGAGCAGTTCTTC. It is translated as CASSETPGGSYNEQFF.

CDR3 loop: CASRSGVYGNQPQHF. CDR3 sequence (DNA): TGTGCCAGCAGGTCGGGGGTGTATGGCAATCAGCCCCAGCATTTT. The chain has TRBV27 and TRBJ1-5, with D tentatively TRBD1 (5 bases). Looked up from germline, CDR1 is MNHEY and CDR2 is SMNVEV (reference sequence). Trimming cost V 6 bases and J 2 bases, with 14 bases left between them. This CDR3 spans 15 amino acids.